This T cell receptor (beta chain) was found in a study of T-cell reconstitution after alpha-beta-depleted transplantation in children. The trim removed 7 bases at V and 7 bases at J, leaving 10 bases unmatched. This CDR3 contains 13 residues. Germline CDR1 and CDR2: WNHNN and SYGVQD (reference sequence). A TCRbeta library incorporating unique molecular identifiers was prepared. Each CDR3 protein gets one entry after TCRdb re-called the PCR reads with MiXCR. Of 60,000 to 85,000 distinct CDR3 sequences listed, less than 20% are singletons. Turning to this clonotype: The antigen is unknown.

Study-wide results and limits: It was surviving recipient T cells and thymic progenitors that gave some patients high TCRbeta diversity at day 60. Where alpha-beta T cells came from about two months after transplant was reportedly several hundred expanded graft clones. One year post-transplant, T-cell counts and diversity were largely derived from T cells produced anew.

The source is a male patient aged 2-15 years who had a stem cell transplant for acute lymphoblastic leukemia, so the T cells may come from the graft donor. The chain joins TRBV10-1 to TRBJ2-7; 7 bases are shared with TRBD1. The material was PBMCs, mostly from graft donor cells, obtained 360 days after TCRalphabeta/CD19-depleted stem cell transplant. CDR3 amino acids: CASNFNRGSEQYF. The DNA of the CDR3 is TGCGCCAGCAACTTTAACAGGGGCTCAGAGCAGTACTTC.